The TCR beta chain under discussion was sequenced for a study of blood T cells in healthy people across ages. Together with a sample-barcoded 5' primer, a J-beta primer mix was included in a second PCR lasting about 6 to 11 cycles. TCRdb used MiXCR to reprocess the 5' RACE reads, holding one entry per CDR3 protein. This sample has approximately 1,700,000 distinct CDR3 sequences, with about two fifths found just once. The CDR3 has 15 amino acids. Germline V gives CDR1 MNHEY, CDR2 SVGAGI. Deletions cut 5 bases from V and 2 bases from J, with 14 bases between. The rearrangement uses TRBV6-5 and TRBJ2-3; D gene ambiguous. What was sequenced was blood. The TCR comes from a human donor in good health. The CDR3 coding sequence is TGTGCCAGCAGTACAGATTACACTCTCACAGATACGCAGTATTTT. This encodes CASSTDYTLTDTQYF.